The 20 T cell receptor beta chains below come from one sample, sequenced in a study of tissue T cells after allogeneic stem cell transplantation. The method was immunoSEQ multiplex PCR; TCRdb's version includes in-frame clones alone and lacks a portion of them. The sample has about 9,000 clones, roughly 45% seen once. Stated time point: mouse harvest day 7 after allogeneic transplant. Mouse grafts combined 10^7 T-cell-depleted bone marrow cells with 10^6 splenic CD5+ T cells. Material for sequencing was gut tissue. The receptors here all came from a female BALB/c mouse given C57BL/6 T cells with graft-versus-host disease after an allogeneic hematopoietic cell transplant.

A note on this clone: Mouse gene names and germline throughout. The read halts 1 residue ahead of the CDR3 end, with the missing end drawn from the germline J gene. J is TRBJ2-1 and V is TRBV23; the table's D call of TRBD2 was not tested on the DNA. The CDR3 totals 15 residues. Germline loops: CDR1 KGHTA, CDR2 FQNQQP. CDR3 DNA, as far as it was read: TGCTCCAGCAGTCCGGACTGGGGGAACTATGCTGAGCAGTTC. Encoded protein: CSSSPDWGNYAEQF. Given in full, the CDR3 is CSSSPDWGNYAEQFF.

This clone came up a few times. The gene names given are mouse names. Read coverage stops 1 residue before the CDR3 terminus; the germline J gene supplies the remainder. This rearrangement joins TRBV13-1 to TRBJ2-4; 12 bases match TRBD2. V lost 5 bases and J lost 1; bases outside the gene matches: 8. Germline V gives CDR1 NSHNY, CDR2 SYGAGN. The CDR3 covers 17 residues. The covered CDR3 bases are TGTGCCAGCAGCGTTGACTGGGGGGGCGAGGGTCAAAACACCTTGTAC. It encodes CASSVDWGGEGQNTLY. The CDR3 as a whole reads CASSVDWGGEGQNTLYF.

By share, this clone ranks as medium-sized. Mouse gene names and germline throughout. The sequenced fragment ends 1 residue before the CDR3 boundary, so the rest is inferred from the germline J gene. The chain uses TRBV2 and TRBJ1-1; a possible D gene is TRBD1 (6 bases). Germline V CDR1 and CDR2: LGHNA, YSYQKL. V lost 2 bases and J lost 1, with 11 bases in between. This CDR3 has 15 residues. Partial CDR3 DNA: TGTGCCAGCAGCCAACCGGGACAAAGAAACACAGAAGTCTTC. This gives the protein CASSQPGQRNTEVF. The CDR3 in its entirety is CASSQPGQRNTEVFF.

As for this clone: Mouse gene names and germline throughout. The read is 1 residue too short to cover the CDR3 end, so that end is filled in from the germline J gene. V is TRBV15 and J is TRBJ2-1; D ambiguous. V shed 2 bases and J shed 6 bases, with 8 bases lying between them. This CDR3 has 13 amino acids. Germline-derived CDR1 and CDR2 are SGHND and FRSKSL. Here the CDR3 reads CASSLYRGAEQFF. The DNA read from the CDR3 is TGTGCCAGCAGTTTATATCGTGGTGCTGAGCAGTTC.

This clone is classed as medium-sized. The gene names given are mouse names. The read terminates 1 residue before the CDR3 end, so the remaining end is supplied by the germline J gene. The J gene is TRBJ2-3, the V gene TRBV16; 7 nucleotides align to TRBD1. With V trimmed by 4 bases and J by 2 bases, 6 bases remained unmatched. The CDR3 spans 15 residues. Germline values: CDR1 SGHSA, CDR2 FRNQAP. The CDR3 reads CASSSTGVDAETLYF. CDR3 DNA (partial): TGTGCAAGCAGCTCCACAGGGGTTGATGCAGAAACGCTGTAT.

This clone was seen just once. All gene names here are mouse names. The read terminates 1 residue before the CDR3 end, so the remaining end is supplied by the germline J gene. This chain uses TRBV16 with TRBJ2-5; TRBD2 matches at 7 bases. Looked up from germline, CDR1 is SGHSA and CDR2 is FRNQAP. The CDR3 consists of 14 residues. J gave up 0 bases and V 4 bases, and 1 base lay outside the gene matches. CDR3 loop: CASSSWGNQDTQYF. The CDR3 bases that were read are TGTGCAAGCAGCTCCTGGGGGAACCAAGACACCCAGTAC.

The sample holds a few counts of this clone. All gene names here are mouse names. The DNA ends 1 residue before the CDR3 does, and the rest of the CDR3 is filled in from the germline J gene. The genes are TRBV26 and TRBJ2-3; D tentatively reads TRBD1 or TRBD2 (5 bases each). Deletions cut 2 bases from V and 3 bases from J, with 6 bases between. CDR1 KGHPV and CDR2 FQNQEV come from the germline V gene (reference sequence). CDR3 size: 13 residues. CDR3 residues: CASSLRGAETLYF. CDR3 bases read: TGTGCCAGCAGTCTGCGGGGGGCAGAAACGCTGTAT.

This clone is classed as medium-sized. Genes and germline come from the mouse. The missing CDR3 end, 1 residue past where the read stops, is filled in from the germline J gene. The gene calls are TRBV14 and TRBJ2-7; maybe TRBD1 (6 bases). Germline V gene lookup returns CDR1 SGHDT and CDR2 FRDEAV. This CDR3 contains 12 residues. V was pared by 5 bases and J by 2 bases, with 8 bases between. This CDR3 reads CASSRDTYEQYF. CDR3 DNA, as far as it was read: TGTGCCAGCAGCCGGGACACCTATGAACAGTAC.

This clone was detected only a few times. Gene names are the mouse ones. Read coverage stops 1 residue before the CDR3 terminus; the germline J gene supplies the remainder. The chain couples TRBV3 to TRBJ2-3; no clear D gene. The germline V gene encodes CDR1 SNHLY and CDR2 FYNGKV (reference sequence). V lost 5 bases, J lost 0 bases, and 9 bases lay in between. The length of the CDR3 is 14 residues. The sequenced part of the CDR3 DNA is TGTGCCAGCAGCCAAGGGCTTAGTGCAGAAACGCTGTAT. This codes for CASSQGLSAETLY. The full CDR3 protein is CASSQGLSAETLYF.

There are a few counts of this clone. Gene names and germline match the mouse. Coverage ceases 1 residue before the CDR3 finishes, and the germline J gene fills in the end. This chain connects TRBV29 to TRBJ2-2; D is perhaps TRBD1 (7 bases). Germline V gives CDR1 MSHET, CDR2 SYDVDS. This CDR3 has 15 amino acids. V was clipped by 2 bases and J by 4 bases, with 11 bases between them. The CDR3 reads CASSLEGGGTGQLYF. The DNA read from the CDR3 is TGTGCTAGCAGTTTAGAAGGGGGCGGCACCGGGCAGCTCTAC.

This clone was recorded a few times. The germline and genes are mouse ones. The read gets to within 1 residue of the CDR3 end, and the germline J gene fills in the rest. This chain links TRBV26 with TRBJ1-1; D call uncertain. Germline CDR1 reads KGHPV; CDR2 reads FQNQEV (reference sequence). The CDR3 covers 13 residues. Trimming took 2 bases from V and 0 from J, leaving 4 bases between them. CDR3 DNA, as far as it was read: TGTGCCAGCAGTCTGGATGCAAACACAGAAGTCTTC. This encodes CASSLDANTEVF. The whole CDR3 sequence reads CASSLDANTEVFF.

This clone was observed a few times. Gene names and germline refer to mouse. The read stops 1 residue short of the end of the CDR3; the missing end is completed from the germline J gene. At the DNA level, this CDR3 is encoded by other sequences in the same sample as well. The chain employs TRBV26 and TRBJ2-2, with a weak D call TRBD1 (6 bases). CDR3 length equals 14 residues. Germline lookup yields CDR1 KGHPV and CDR2 FQNQEV (reference sequence). The V gene lost 6 bases and the J gene lost 1 base, with 9 bases spanning the gap. The DNA read from the CDR3 is TGTGCCAGCAGCCTGGGACAAAACACCGGGCAGCTCTAC. Residues: CASSLGQNTGQLY. The whole CDR3 protein is CASSLGQNTGQLYF.

This clone was counted only a few times. Germline and genes here are mouse. The read terminates 1 residue ahead of where the CDR3 ends, so the germline J gene completes it. This sample also contains other DNA sequences that code for the same CDR3. This chain uses TRBV26 with TRBJ2-7, with D hard to call. CDR3 length: 12 residues. Deletions cut 6 bases from V and 0 bases from J, with 6 bases between. Germline-derived CDR1 and CDR2 are KGHPV and FQNQEV (reference sequence). The CDR3 DNA, read in part, is TGTGCCAGCAGCCAGAGCTCCTATGAACAGTAC. Translated, it gives CASSQSSYEQY. The full CDR3 sequence reads CASSQSSYEQYF. Looking up the rest from reference TRBV26 and TRBJ2-7 gives the full variable domain: NSKVIQTPRYLVKGQGQKAKMRCIPEKGHPVVFWYQQNKNNEFKFLINFQNQEVLQQIDMTEKRFSAECPSNSPCSLEIQSSEAGDSALYLCASSQSSYEQYFGPGTRLTVL.

As for this clone: Gene names are mouse gene names. The sequence runs out 1 residue before the end of the CDR3; the remainder is reconstructed from the germline J gene. The chain has TRBV19 and TRBJ1-1; D gene unclear. The V end lost 4 bases, the J end lost 5 bases, and 6 bases lay between the germline ends. CDR3 length: 11 amino acids. CDR1 is FNHDT, CDR2 SITEND, per germline (reference sequence). The covered CDR3 bases are TGTGCCAGCAGTCCGCAGACAGAAGTCTTC. Amino acid sequence: CASSPQTEVF. The complete CDR3 reads CASSPQTEVFF.

A word on this clone: Gene labels here are mouse ones. The read ends 1 residue early relative to the CDR3; the germline J gene fills the gap. This chain connects TRBV13-2 to TRBJ2-4; weak D call: TRBD1 (5 bases). CDR1 and CDR2 from the germline V gene are NNHNN and SYGAGS (reference sequence). The CDR3 runs 14 residues. V dropped 3 bases and J dropped 2 bases, with 10 bases sitting between them. The sequenced CDR3 bases are TGTGCCAGCGGTGTCTCAGGGATTCAAAACACCTTGTAC. Translated: CASGVSGIQNTLY. The whole CDR3 reads CASGVSGIQNTLYF.

Comment on this clone: Genes here carry mouse names. The read stops 1 residue short of the end of the CDR3; the missing end is completed from the germline J gene. The chain has TRBV15 and TRBJ2-5; 9 nucleotides align to TRBD1. Germline V lookup: CDR1 SGHND, CDR2 FRSKSL. This CDR3 has 13 amino acids. The trim removed 5 bases at V and 6 bases at J, leaving 3 bases unmatched. The CDR3 loop reads CASSPGTGDTQYF. CDR3 DNA, as far as it was read: TGTGCCAGCAGTCCCGGGACAGGGGACACCCAGTAC.

This clone is judged medium-sized. Gene names denote mouse genes. The missing CDR3 end, 1 residue past where the read stops, is filled in from the germline J gene. V gene TRBV31 combines with J gene TRBJ2-7; 9 nucleotides line up with TRBD2. The CDR3 consists of 13 residues. CDR1 is GKSSPN, CDR2 SITVG, per germline. Trimming removed 0 bases from V and 4 bases from J; junction bases left unmatched: 1. The chain's CDR3 is CAWSLDWGYEQYF. CDR3 DNA (partial): TGTGCCTGGAGTCTCGACTGGGGGTATGAACAGTAC.

Comment on this clone: Mouse germline and gene names are used. Sequencing ends 1 residue short of the CDR3 end; the germline J gene provides the rest. This sequence joins TRBV23 and TRBJ2-4. The germline V gene has CDR1 KGHTA and CDR2 FQNQQP. CDR3 length: 13 amino acids. The CDR3 is CSSSQGAQNTLYF. The CDR3 bases that were read are TGCTCCAGCAGTCAGGGGGCCCAAAACACCTTGTAC.

Points on this clone: Mouse gene names apply. The observed sequence ends 1 residue before the CDR3 terminus, with the missing tail filled in from the germline J gene. The chain links TRBV3 to TRBJ1-2, with TRBD1 matching over 9 bases. This CDR3 has 15 amino acids. Germline CDR1 reads SNHLY; CDR2 reads FYNGKV (reference sequence). Losses at the gene ends were 3 bases for V and 4 bases for J; bases not matched to a gene: 6. The CDR3 bases that were read are TGTGCCAGCAGCTTCGGGACAGGGAAGGGCTCCGACTACACC. Protein product: CASSFGTGKGSDYT. The whole CDR3 protein reads CASSFGTGKGSDYTF.

Remarks on this clone: Genes here carry mouse names. The CDR3 end lies 1 residue beyond the end of the read and is filled in from the germline J gene. This rearrangement joins TRBV5 to TRBJ1-1; maybe TRBD1 (5 bases). Trimming shortened V by 4 bases and J by 6 bases, and 9 bases separated the two germline ends. Germline CDR1 and CDR2: LGHNA and YNLKQL (reference sequence). This CDR3 has 12 amino acids. The CDR3 sequence is CASSRRGAEVFF. The part of the CDR3 DNA that was read is TGTGCCAGCAGCCGCCGGGGGGCAGAAGTCTTC.